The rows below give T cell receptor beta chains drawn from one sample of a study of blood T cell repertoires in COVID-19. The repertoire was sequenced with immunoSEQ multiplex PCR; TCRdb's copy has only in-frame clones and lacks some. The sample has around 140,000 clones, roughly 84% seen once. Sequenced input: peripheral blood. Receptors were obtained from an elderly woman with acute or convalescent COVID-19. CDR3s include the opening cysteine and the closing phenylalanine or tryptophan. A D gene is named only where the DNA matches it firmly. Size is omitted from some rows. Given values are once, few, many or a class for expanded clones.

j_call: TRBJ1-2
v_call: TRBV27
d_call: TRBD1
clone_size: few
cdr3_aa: CASSFRGANYGYTF
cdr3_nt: TGTGCCAGCAGTTTCAGGGGGGCTAACTATGGCTACACCTTC

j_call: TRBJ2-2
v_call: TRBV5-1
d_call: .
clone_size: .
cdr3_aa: CATALQPNTGELFF
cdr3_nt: TGCGCCACCGCTTTACAGCCGAACACCGGGGAGCTGTTTTTT

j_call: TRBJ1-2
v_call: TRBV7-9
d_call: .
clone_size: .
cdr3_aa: CASSPGRGSSGYTF
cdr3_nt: TGTGCCAGCAGCCCCGGTAGGGGGTCGAGTGGCTACACCTTC

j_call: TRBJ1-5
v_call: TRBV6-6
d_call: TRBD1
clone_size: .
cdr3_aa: CASSPGQGINSNQPQHF
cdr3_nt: TGTGCCAGCAGTCCGGGACAGGGGATCAATAGCAATCAGCCCCAGCATTTT

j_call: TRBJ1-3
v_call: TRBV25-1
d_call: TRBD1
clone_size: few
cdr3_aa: CASIEQGASGNTIYF
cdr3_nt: TGTGCCAGCATTGAGCAGGGGGCGTCAGGAAACACCATATATTTT

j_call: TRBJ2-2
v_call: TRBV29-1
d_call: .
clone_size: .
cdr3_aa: CSVTTGPGELFF
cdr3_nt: TGCAGCGTCACGACAGGACCGGGGGAGCTGTTTTTT

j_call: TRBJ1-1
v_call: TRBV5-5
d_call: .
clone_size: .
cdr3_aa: CASSLVASNTEAFF
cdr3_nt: TGTGCCAGCAGCTTGGTGGCTTCCAACACTGAAGCTTTCTTT

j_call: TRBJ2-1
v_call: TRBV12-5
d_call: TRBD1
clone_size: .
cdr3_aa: CASGLPDRDNEQFF
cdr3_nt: TGTGCTAGTGGTTTGCCCGACAGGGACAATGAGCAGTTCTTC

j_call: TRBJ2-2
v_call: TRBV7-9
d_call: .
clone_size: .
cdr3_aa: CASSPKTGYTGELFF
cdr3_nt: TGTGCCAGCAGCCCTAAAACAGGCTACACCGGGGAGCTGTTTTTT

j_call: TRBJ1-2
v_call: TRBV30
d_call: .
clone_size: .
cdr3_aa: CAWSVSGREVYGYTF
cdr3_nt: TGTGCCTGGAGTGTATCGGGCAGGGAAGTCTATGGCTACACCTTC

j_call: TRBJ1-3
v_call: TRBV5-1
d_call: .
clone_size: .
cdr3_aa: CASSPRQGNTIYF
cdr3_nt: TGCGCCAGCAGCCCTCGACAGGGAAACACCATATATTTT

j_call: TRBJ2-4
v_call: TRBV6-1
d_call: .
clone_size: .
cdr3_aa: CASTNGASKNIQYF
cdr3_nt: TGTGCCAGCACCAACGGAGCATCCAAAAACATTCAGTACTTC

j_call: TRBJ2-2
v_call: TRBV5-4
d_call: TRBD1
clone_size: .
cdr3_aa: CASSLAGGWELFF
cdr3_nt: TGTGCCAGCAGCCTAGCAGGGGGTTGGGAGCTGTTTTTT

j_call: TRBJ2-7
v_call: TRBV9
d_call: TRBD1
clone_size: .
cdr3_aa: CASSAGTGEVVTYEQYF
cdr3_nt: TGTGCCAGCAGCGCCGGGACAGGGGAGGTTGTCACCTACGAGCAGTACTTC

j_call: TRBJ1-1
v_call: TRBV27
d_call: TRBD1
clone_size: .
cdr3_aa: CASSGQGTVNTEAFF
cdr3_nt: TGTGCCAGCAGTGGACAGGGTACGGTGAACACTGAAGCTTTCTTT

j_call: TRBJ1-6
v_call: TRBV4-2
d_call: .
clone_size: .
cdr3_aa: CASTRIRQAGGGGGLLSPLHF
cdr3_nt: TGTGCCAGCACCCGAATCCGACAGGCGGGCGGCGGCGGGGGGCTACTTTCACCCCTCCACTTT

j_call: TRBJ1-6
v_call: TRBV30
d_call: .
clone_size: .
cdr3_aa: CAWSADSWAYNSPLHF
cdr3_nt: TGTGCCTGGAGTGCAGACAGCTGGGCGTATAATTCACCCCTCCACTTT

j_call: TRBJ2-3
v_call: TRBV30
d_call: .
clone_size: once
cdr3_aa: CAWTRLADTQYF
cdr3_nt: TGTGCCTGGACGAGGTTGGCAGATACGCAGTATTTT

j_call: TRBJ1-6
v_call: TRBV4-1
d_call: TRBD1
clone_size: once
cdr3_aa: CASSQGGQGNNSPLHF
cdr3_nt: TGCGCCAGCAGCCAAGGCGGACAGGGAAACAATTCACCCCTCCACTTT

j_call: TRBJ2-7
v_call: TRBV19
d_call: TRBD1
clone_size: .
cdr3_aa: CASSDRGRWYEQYF
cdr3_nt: TGTGCCAGTAGTGACAGGGGGCGGTGGTACGAGCAGTACTTC

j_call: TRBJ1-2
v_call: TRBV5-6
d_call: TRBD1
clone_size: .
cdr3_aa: CASSLTGQGYGYTF
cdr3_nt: TGTGCCAGCAGCTTGACGGGACAGGGCTATGGCTACACCTTC

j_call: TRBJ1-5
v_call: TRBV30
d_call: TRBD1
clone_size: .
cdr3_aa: CAWSPDDRGVAPQHF
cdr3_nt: TGTGCCTGGAGTCCGGACGACAGGGGGGTTGCGCCCCAGCATTTT

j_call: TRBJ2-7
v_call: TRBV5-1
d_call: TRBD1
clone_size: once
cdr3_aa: CASSFMTGVRYEQYF
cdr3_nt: TGCGCCAGCAGCTTTATGACAGGGGTCAGATACGAGCAGTACTTC

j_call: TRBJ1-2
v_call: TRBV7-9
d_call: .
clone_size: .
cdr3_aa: CASSPSGREDPGYTF
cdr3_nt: TGTGCCAGCAGCCCTTCGGGCAGGGAGGACCCTGGCTACACCTTC

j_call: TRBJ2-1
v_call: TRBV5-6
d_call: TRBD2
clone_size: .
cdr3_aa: CASSRRGGVVEQFF
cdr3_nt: TGTGCCAGCAGTCGGCGGGGGGGCGTGGTTGAGCAGTTCTTC

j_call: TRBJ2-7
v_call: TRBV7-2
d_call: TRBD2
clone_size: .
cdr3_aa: CASSSASGGSSYEQYF
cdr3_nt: TGTGCCAGCAGCTCGGCTAGCGGGGGGAGCTCCTACGAGCAGTACTTC

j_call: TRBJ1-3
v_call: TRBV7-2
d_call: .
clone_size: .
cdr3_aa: CASSPSGGGGWNTIYF
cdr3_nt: TGTGCCAGCAGCCCCTCGGGGGGGGGTGGTTGGAACACCATATATTTT